The entry below gives a single T cell receptor beta chain sequence along with its context. TCRdb's table, derived via immunoSEQ multiplex PCR, lists solely in-frame clones and lacks some. The sample lists about 74,000 clones, around 90% occurring once. This sample is part of a study of blood T cell repertoires in COVID-19. For the study at large: Both acute and convalescent COVID-19 samples were obtained from the United States, Italy and Spain.

With 0 bases clipped from V and 2 bases from J, the junction kept 2 bases outside the gene matches. CDR3 size: 15 residues. Germline-derived CDR1 and CDR2 are MNHEY and SMNVEV (reference sequence). This receptor was identified in a woman of 80 years or more with active or convalescent COVID-19. The specimen was peripheral blood. V and J are TRBV27 and TRBJ2-3; 7 positions agree with TRBD2. CDR3: CASSLSLAVTDTQYF. DNA for the CDR3: TGTGCCAGCAGTTTATCGCTAGCGGTCACAGATACGCAGTATTTT.